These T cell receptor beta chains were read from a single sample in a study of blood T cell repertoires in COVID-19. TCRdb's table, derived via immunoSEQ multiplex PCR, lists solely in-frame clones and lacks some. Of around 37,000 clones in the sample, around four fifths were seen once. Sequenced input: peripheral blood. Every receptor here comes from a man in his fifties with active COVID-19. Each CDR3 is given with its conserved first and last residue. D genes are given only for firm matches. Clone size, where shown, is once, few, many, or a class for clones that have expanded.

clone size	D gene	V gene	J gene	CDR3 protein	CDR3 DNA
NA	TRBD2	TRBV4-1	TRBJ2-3	CASSQESGGEEYGDTQYF	TGCGCCAGCAGCCAAGAAAGCGGGGGGGAGGAATATGGAGATACGCAGTATTTT
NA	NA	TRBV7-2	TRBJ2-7	CASSFELGFYEQYF	TGTGCCAGCAGCTTTGAACTAGGATTTTACGAGCAGTACTTC
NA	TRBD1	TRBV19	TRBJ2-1	CASSAGTGWFF	TGTGCCAGTAGTGCCGGGACAGGGTGGTTCTTC
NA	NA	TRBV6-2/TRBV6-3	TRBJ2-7	CASSYTTGSYEQYF	TGTGCCAGCAGTTACACGACAGGATCCTACGAGCAGTACTTC
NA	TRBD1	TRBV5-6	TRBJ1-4	CASSLDRGIYTNEKLFF	TGTGCCAGCAGCCTGGACAGGGGAATATATACTAATGAAAAACTGTTTTTT
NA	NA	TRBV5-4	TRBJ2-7	CASSNRQGGFREQYF	TGTGCCAGCAGCAACCGACAGGGAGGTTTCCGAGAGCAGTACTTC
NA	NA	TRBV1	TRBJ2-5	CTSRTPTSGDRAQYF	TGCACCAGCAGGACCCCGACTAGCGGGGACCGGGCCCAGTACTTC
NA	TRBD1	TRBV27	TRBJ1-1	CASSNQGARTEAFF	TGTGCCAGCAGTAACCAGGGGGCTAGAACTGAAGCTTTCTTT
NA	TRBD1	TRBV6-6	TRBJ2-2	CASTGTVNTGELFF	TGTGCCAGTACCGGGACAGTGAACACCGGGGAGCTGTTTTTT
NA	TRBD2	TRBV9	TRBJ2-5	CASAAGGGWEETQYF	TGTGCCAGCGCGGCGGGAGGGGGCTGGGAAGAGACCCAGTACTTC
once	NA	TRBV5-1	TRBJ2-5	CASRQTATGTQYF	TGCGCCAGCAGGCAAACCGCCACAGGGACCCAGTACTTC
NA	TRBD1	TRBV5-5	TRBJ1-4	CASSLQTGTVNEKLFF	TGTGCCAGCAGTCTCCAAACCGGGACAGTTAATGAAAAACTGTTTTTT
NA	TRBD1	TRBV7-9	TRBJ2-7	CATWDRVHEQYF	TGTGCCACCTGGGACAGGGTCCACGAGCAGTACTTC
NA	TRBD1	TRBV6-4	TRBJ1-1	CASSMGTGGTEAFF	TGTGCCAGCAGCATGGGGACAGGGGGCACTGAAGCTTTCTTT
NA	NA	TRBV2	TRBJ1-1	CASSDPSGGSTEAFF	TGTGCCAGCAGTGATCCCAGCGGGGGTAGCACTGAAGCTTTCTTT
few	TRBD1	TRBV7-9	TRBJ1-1	CASSLSSRGKAFF	TGTGCCAGCAGCTTATCGTCCAGGGGGAAGGCTTTCTTT
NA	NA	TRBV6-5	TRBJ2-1	CASSYSIPPDEQFF	TGTGCCAGCAGTTACTCGATTCCCCCGGATGAGCAGTTCTTC
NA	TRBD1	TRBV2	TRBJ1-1	CASSAPTGADSAFF	TGTGCCAGCAGTGCCCCGACAGGGGCGGATTCAGCTTTCTTT
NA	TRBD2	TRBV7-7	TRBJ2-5	CASSPGLAQETQYF	TGTGCCAGCAGCCCCGGACTAGCCCAAGAGACCCAGTACTTC
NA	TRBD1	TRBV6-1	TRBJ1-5	CASSEGTGRSNQPQHF	TGTGCCAGCAGTGAGGGGACAGGGAGAAGCAATCAGCCCCAGCATTTT
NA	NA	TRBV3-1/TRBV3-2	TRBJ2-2	CASSQGAPGELFF	TGTGCCAGCAGCCAAGGCGCCCCCGGGGAGCTGTTTTTT
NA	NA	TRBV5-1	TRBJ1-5	CASSLVLGMSNQPQHF	TGCGCCAGCAGCTTGGTGCTGGGCATGAGCAATCAGCCCCAGCATTTT
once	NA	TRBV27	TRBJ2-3	CASRRGPAGDTQYF	TGTGCCAGCAGGAGAGGGCCCGCTGGAGATACGCAGTATTTT
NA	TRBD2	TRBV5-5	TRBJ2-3	CASSPLAGGLGTDTQYF	TGTGCCAGCAGTCCACTAGCGGGGGGGCTTGGGACAGATACGCAGTATTTT
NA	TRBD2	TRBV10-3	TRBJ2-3	CAISDSGVITDTQYF	TGTGCCATCAGTGATAGCGGGGTAATAACAGATACGCAGTATTTT
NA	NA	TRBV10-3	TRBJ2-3	CAISGRSTDTQYF	TGTGCCATCAGTGGCAGGTCCACAGATACGCAGTATTTT
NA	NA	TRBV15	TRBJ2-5	CATSRLLYRSGDETQYF	TGTGCCACCAGCAGGCTTCTGTATAGATCAGGGGATGAGACCCAGTACTTC
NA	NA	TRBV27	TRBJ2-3	CASSLSHYWRGLSTDTQYF	TGTGCCAGCAGTTTATCCCACTACTGGCGGGGGCTTAGCACAGATACGCAGTATTTT
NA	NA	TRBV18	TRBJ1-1	CASSPRTETEAFF	TGTGCCAGCTCACCCAGGACTGAAACTGAAGCTTTCTTT